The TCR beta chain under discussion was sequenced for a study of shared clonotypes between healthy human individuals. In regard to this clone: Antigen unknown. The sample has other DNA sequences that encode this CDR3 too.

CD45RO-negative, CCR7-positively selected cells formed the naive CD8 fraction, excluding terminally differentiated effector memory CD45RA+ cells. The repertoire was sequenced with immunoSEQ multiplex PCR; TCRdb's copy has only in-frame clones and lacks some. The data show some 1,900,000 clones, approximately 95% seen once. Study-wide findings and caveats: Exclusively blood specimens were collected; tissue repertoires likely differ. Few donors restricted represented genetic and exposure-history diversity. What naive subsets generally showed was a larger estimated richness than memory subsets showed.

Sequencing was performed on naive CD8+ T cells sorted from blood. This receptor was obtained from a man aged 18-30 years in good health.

CDR3 sequence (DNA): TGTGCCAGCAGCCTCGACAGGGCGAACACCGGGGAGCTGTTTTTT. Its translation is CASSLDRANTGELFF. The chain recombines TRBV6-6 with TRBJ2-2, with 7 bases lining up with TRBD1. Trimming removed 6 bases from V and 0 bases from J; junction bases left unmatched: 4. Germline V gene lookup returns CDR1 MNHNY and CDR2 SVGAGI (reference sequence). The CDR3 extends over 15 amino acids.